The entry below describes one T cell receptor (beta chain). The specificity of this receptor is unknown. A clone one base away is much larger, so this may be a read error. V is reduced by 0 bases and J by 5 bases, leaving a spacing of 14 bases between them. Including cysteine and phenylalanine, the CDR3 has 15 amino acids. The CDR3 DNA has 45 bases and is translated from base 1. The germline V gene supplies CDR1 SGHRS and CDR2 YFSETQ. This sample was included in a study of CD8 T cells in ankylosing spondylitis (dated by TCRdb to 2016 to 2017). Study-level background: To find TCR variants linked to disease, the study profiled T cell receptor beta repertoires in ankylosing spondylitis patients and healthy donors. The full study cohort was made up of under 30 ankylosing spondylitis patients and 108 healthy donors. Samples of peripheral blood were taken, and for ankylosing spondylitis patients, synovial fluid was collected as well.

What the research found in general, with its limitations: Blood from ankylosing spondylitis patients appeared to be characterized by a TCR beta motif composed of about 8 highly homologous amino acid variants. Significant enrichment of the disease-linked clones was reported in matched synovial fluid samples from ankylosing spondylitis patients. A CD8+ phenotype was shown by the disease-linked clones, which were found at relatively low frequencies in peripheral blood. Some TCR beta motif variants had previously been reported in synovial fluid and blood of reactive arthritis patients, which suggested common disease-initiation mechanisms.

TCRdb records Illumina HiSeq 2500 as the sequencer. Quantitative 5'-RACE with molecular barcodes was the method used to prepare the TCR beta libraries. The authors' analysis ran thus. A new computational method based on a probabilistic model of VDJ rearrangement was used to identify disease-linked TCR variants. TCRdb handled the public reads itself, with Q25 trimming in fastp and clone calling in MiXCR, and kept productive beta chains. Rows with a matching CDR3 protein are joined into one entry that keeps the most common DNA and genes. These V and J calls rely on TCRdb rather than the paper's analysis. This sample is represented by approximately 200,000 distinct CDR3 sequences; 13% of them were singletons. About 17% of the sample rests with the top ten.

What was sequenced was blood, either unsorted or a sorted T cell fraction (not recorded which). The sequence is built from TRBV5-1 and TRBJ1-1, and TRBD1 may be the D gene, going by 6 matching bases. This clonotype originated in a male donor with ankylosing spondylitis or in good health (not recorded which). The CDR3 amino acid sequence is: CASSLGAGEWTEAFF. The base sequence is TGCGCCAGCAGCTTGGGCGCAGGGGAGTGGACTGAAGCTTTCTTT.